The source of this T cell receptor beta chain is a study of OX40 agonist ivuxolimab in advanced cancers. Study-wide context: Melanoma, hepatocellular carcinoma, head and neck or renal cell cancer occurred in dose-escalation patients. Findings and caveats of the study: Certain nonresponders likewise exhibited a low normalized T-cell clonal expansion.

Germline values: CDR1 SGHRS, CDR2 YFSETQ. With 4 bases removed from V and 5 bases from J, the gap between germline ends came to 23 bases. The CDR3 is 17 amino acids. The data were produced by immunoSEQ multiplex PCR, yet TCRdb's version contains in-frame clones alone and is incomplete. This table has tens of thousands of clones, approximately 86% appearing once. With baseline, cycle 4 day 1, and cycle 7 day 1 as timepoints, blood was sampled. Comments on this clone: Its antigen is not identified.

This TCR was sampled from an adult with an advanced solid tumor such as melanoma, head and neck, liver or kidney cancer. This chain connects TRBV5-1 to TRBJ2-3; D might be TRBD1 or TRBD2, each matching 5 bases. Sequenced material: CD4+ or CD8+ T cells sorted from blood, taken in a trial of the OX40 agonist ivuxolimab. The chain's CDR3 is CASSRNLGGGTGDTQYF. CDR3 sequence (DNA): TGCGCCAGCAGCCGGAATTTGGGTGGGGGAACGGGAGATACGCAGTATTTT.